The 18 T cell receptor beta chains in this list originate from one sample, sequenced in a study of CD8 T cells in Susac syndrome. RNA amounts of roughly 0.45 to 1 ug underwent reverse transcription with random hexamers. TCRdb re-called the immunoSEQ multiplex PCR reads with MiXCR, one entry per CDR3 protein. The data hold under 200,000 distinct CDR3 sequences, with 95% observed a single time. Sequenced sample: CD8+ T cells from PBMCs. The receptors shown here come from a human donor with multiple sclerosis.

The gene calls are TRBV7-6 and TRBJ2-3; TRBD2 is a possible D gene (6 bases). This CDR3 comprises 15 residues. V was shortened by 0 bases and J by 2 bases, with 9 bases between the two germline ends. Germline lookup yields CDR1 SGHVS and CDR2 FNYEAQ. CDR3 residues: CASSLAGRSTDTQYF. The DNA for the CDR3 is TGTGCCAGCAGCTTAGCCGGGAGATCCACAGATACGCAGTATTTT.

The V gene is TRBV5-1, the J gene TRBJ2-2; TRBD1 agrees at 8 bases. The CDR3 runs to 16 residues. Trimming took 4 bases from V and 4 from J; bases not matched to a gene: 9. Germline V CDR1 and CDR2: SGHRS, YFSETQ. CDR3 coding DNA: TGCGCCAGCAGCCCCGAGACAGGGGATGGCACCGGGGAGCTGTTTTTT. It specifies CASSPETGDGTGELFF. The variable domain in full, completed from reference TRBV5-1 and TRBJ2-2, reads KAGVTQTPRYLIKTRGQQVTLSCSPISGHRSVSWYQQTPGQGLQFLFEYFSETQRNKGNFPGRFSGRQFSNSRSEMNVSTLELGDSALYLCASSPETGDGTGELFFGEGSRLTVL.

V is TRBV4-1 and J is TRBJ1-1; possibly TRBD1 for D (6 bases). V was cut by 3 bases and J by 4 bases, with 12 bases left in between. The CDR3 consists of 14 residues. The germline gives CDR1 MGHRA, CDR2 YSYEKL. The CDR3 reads CASSQLQGSTEAFF. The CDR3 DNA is TGCGCCAGCAGCCAGTTACAGGGCAGCACTGAAGCTTTCTTT.

The CDR3 loop is CASTLSGANVLTF. CDR3 bases: TGTGCCAGCACTCTCTCTGGGGCCAACGTCCTGACTTTC. J is TRBJ2-6 and V is TRBV12-3 or TRBV12-4; D call uncertain. This CDR3 contains 13 residues. The ends were cut back, 7 bases at V and 0 bases at J, with 4 bases in the middle.

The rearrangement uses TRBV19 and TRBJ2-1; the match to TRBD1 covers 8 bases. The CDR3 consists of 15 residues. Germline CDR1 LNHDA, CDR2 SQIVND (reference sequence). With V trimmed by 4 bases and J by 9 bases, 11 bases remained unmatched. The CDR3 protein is CASSTPRTGRSEQFF. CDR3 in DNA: TGTGCCAGTAGTACCCCGCGGACAGGGAGAAGTGAGCAGTTCTTC.

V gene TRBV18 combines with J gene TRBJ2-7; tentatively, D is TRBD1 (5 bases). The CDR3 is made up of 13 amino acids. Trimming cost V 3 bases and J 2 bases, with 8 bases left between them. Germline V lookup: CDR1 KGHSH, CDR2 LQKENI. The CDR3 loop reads CASSPTDTYEQYF. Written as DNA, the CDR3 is TGTGCCAGCTCACCGACAGATACCTACGAGCAGTACTTC.

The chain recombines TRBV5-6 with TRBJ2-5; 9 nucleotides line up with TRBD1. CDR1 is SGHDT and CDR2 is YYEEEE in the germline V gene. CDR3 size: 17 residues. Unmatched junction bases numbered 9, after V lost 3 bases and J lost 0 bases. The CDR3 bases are TGTGCCAGCAGCTCCCGGACAGGGGAGGGGTACCAAGAGACCCAGTACTTC. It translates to CASSSRTGEGYQETQYF.

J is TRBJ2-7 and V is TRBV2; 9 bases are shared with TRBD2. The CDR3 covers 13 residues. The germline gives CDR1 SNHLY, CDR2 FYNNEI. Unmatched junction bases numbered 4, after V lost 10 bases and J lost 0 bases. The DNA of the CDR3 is TGTGCCACTCTAGCGGGGTACTCCTACGAGCAGTACTTC. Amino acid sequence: CATLAGYSYEQYF.

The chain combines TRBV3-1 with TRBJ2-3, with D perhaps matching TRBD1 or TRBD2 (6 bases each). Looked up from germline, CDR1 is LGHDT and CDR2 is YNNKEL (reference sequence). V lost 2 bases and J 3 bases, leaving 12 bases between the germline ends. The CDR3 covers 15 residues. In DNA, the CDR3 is TGTGCCAGCAGCCAACCTCGGGGGCCGACAGATACGCAGTATTTT. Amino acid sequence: CASSQPRGPTDTQYF.

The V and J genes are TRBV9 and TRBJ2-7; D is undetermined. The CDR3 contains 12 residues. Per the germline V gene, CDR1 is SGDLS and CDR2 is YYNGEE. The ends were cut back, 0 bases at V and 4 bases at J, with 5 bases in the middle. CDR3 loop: CASSVEGYEQYF. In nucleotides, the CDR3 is TGTGCCAGCAGCGTAGAAGGTTACGAGCAGTACTTC. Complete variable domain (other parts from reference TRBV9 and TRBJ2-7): DSGVTQTPKHLITATGQRVTLRCSPRSGDLSVYWYQQSLDQGLQFLIQYYNGEERAKGNILERFSAQQFPDLHSELNLSSLELGDSALYFCASSVEGYEQYFGPGTRLTVT.

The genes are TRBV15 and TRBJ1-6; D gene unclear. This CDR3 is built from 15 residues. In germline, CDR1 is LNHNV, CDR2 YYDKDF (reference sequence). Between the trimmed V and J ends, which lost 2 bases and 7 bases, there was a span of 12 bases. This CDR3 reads CATSRYREGNSPLHF. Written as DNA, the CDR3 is TGTGCCACCAGCAGATACCGGGAGGGCAATTCACCCCTCCACTTT. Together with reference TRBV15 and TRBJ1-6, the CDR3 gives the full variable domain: DAMVIQNPRYQVTQFGKPVTLSCSQTLNHNVMYWYQQKSSQAPKLLFHYYDKDFNNEADTPDNFQSRRPNTSFCFLDIRSPGLGDTAMYLCATSRYREGNSPLHFGNGTRLTVT.

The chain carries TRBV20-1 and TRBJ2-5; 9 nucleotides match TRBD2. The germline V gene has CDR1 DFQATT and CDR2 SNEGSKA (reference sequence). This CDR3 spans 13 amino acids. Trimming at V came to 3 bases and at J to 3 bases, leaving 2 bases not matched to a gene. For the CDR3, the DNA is TGCAGTGCTAGGCTAGCGGGAAAAGAGACCCAGTACTTC. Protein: CSARLAGKETQYF.

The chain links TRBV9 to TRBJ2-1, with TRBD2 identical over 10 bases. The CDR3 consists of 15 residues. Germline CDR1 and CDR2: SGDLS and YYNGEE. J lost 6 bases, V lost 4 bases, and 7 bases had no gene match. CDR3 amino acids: CASSPGLAEANEQFF. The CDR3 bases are TGTGCCAGCAGCCCAGGACTAGCGGAAGCCAATGAGCAGTTCTTC.

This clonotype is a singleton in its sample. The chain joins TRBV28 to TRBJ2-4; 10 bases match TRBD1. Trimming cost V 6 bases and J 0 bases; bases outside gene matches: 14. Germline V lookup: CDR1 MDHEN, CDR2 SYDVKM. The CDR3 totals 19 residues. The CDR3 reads CASSSPGQGGVKAKNIQYF. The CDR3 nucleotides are TGTGCCAGCAGCTCACCCGGACAGGGGGGAGTCAAAGCCAAAAACATTCAGTACTTC.

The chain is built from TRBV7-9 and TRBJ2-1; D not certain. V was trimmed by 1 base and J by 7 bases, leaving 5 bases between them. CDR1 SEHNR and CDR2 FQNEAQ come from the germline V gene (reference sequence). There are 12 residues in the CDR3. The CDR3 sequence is CASSLVLNEQFF. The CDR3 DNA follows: TGTGCCAGCAGCTTAGTCCTAAATGAGCAGTTCTTC.

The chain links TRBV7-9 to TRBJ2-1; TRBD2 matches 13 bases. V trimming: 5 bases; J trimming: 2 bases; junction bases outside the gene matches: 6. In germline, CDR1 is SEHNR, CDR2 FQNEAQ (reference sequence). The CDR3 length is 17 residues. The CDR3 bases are TGTGCCAGCAGCCCGACTAGCGGGGGGCACCCCTACAATGAGCAGTTCTTC. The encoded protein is CASSPTSGGHPYNEQFF.

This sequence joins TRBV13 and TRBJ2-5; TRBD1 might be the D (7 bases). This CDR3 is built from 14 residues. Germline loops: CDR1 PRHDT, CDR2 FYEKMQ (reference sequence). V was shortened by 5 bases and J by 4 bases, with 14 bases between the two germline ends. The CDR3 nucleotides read TGTGCCAGCAGCGCGCCGGAGGGGGCAGAGACCCAGTACTTC. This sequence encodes CASSAPEGAETQYF.

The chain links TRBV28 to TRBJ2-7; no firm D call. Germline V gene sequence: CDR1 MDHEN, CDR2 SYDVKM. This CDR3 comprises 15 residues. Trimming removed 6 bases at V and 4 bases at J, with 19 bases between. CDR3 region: CASSADRSTQYEQYF. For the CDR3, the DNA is TGTGCCAGCAGCGCGGATCGTAGTACACAGTACGAGCAGTACTTC.